This TCR beta chain was captured in a study of T-cell reconstitution after alpha-beta-depleted transplantation in children. Germline V lookup: CDR1 DFQATT, CDR2 SNEGSKA (reference sequence). V trimming: 0 bases; J trimming: 3 bases; junction bases outside the gene matches: 14. The CDR3 has 19 residues. This clonotype appeared a few times. This sample's TCRbeta library carried unique molecular identifier barcodes. TCRdb analysed the PCR reads with MiXCR anew, one entry per CDR3 protein. The table includes some 500,000 distinct CDR3 sequences, approximately 20% detected once. J is TRBJ2-2 and V is TRBV20-1; 9 bases are a match to TRBD2. This clonotype was sampled from a human donor who donated a stem cell graft to a child with acute lymphoblastic leukemia. The input for sequencing was PBMCs from the stem cell graft donor, taken from the stem cell graft. CDR3 sequence (DNA): TGCAGTGCTAGAGATAGCGGACCGGGAGCGGGAGGTTACACCGGGGAGCTGTTTTTT. Translation: CSARDSGPGAGGYTGELFF.